This TCR beta chain is from a study of early T cells in non-severe SARS-CoV-2 infection. Study-level information: Unsorted whole blood bulk RNA was sequenced, with unpaired chains. Notes on the study in general: VDJdb matching skewed toward anti-spike CD8 responses, missing private and CD4 specificities.

Unmatched junction bases numbered 9, after V lost 7 bases and J lost 3 bases. The CDR3 consists of 15 residues. This clonotype was seen at least ten times. The antigen remains undetermined. Attached unique molecular identifiers marked individual cDNA molecules. From the 5' RACE reads, TCRdb called clonotypes with MiXCR, one entry per CDR3 protein. Found here are 30,000 to 40,000 distinct CDR3 sequences, 5% to 6% of them singletons; the top ten hold less than 8.5%. The specimen was whole blood. This TCR was sampled from an adult who was a healthcare worker with PCR-confirmed SARS-CoV-2 infection or an uninfected control (not recorded which). The genes are TRBV12-3 or TRBV12-4 and TRBJ2-7, with 10 nucleotides matching TRBD1. Written as DNA, the CDR3 is TGTGCCAGCACCCGGAGGGACAGGGGATTCTACGAGCAGTACTTC. Translated: CASTRRDRGFYEQYF.